These 10 T cell receptor beta chains were all obtained from the same sample, sequenced in a study of blood T cell repertoires in COVID-19. The assay was immunoSEQ multiplex PCR, and TCRdb's table has in-frame clones only and misses some. This table has about 78,000 clones, 86% appearing once. Material: peripheral blood. The receptors were gathered from a man between 50 and 59 years old with active or convalescent COVID-19.

The rearrangement uses TRBV3-1 (or the pseudogene TRBV3-2) and TRBJ1-2, with 10 bases aligning to TRBD1. In germline, CDR1 is LGHDT, CDR2 YNNKEL (reference sequence). V lost 0 bases, J lost 4 bases, and 8 bases stayed unmatched. This CDR3 has 17 amino acids. The CDR3 protein is CASSQDRGQGSIYGYTF. The CDR3 bases are TGTGCCAGCAGCCAAGACCGGGGACAGGGGAGTATCTATGGCTACACCTTC.

The chain uses TRBV11-2 and TRBJ2-2; D gene uncertain. This CDR3 has 15 residues. Per the germline V gene, CDR1 is SGHAT and CDR2 is FQNNGV. V dropped 1 base and J dropped 4 bases, with 10 bases sitting between them. The CDR3 here is CASSLVVNPTGELFF. As DNA, the CDR3 is TGTGCCAGCAGCTTAGTAGTCAACCCCACCGGGGAGCTGTTTTTT.

This clone was detected only once. The CDR3 region is CASSASQWNTEAFF. The CDR3 bases are TGTGCCAGCAGCGCATCCCAGTGGAACACTGAAGCTTTCTTT. The chain carries TRBV11-2 and TRBJ1-1; no reliable D call. V lost 5 bases, J lost 1 base, and 11 bases lay in between. The CDR3 spans 14 residues. CDR1 and CDR2 from the germline V gene are SGHAT and FQNNGV.

In nucleotides, the CDR3 is TGTGCCAGCAGCCCCGGCGACAGCTATGGCTACACCTTC. As protein: CASSPGDSYGYTF. The chain joins TRBV28 to TRBJ1-2, with D maybe TRBD1 (5 bases). Germline CDR1 reads MDHEN; CDR2 reads SYDVKM. This CDR3 is built from 13 residues. Between the trimmed V and J ends, which lost 6 bases and 4 bases, there was a span of 12 bases.

The CDR3 loop is CASSLGTSGEGTQYF. DNA for the CDR3: TGTGCCAGCAGCTTAGGGACTAGCGGGGAGGGGACCCAGTACTTC. The chain has TRBV7-6 and TRBJ2-5; TRBD2 aligns across 12 bases. V lost 1 base, J lost 7 bases, and 4 bases stayed unmatched. CDR1 SGHVS and CDR2 FNYEAQ come from the germline V gene. The CDR3 has 15 residues.

In the case of this clone: The junction departs from germline at one end; a sequencing error may be responsible. The rearrangement uses TRBV6-4 and TRBJ2-3; D not resolved. The CDR3 contains 13 residues. The V gene's germline CDR1 is MRHNA and CDR2 SNTAGT. The CDR3 coding sequence is TGTGCCAGCAGTGGCCTTAGCAAAGATACGCAGTATTTT. Its translation: CASSGLSKDTQYF.

The V gene is TRBV19, the J gene TRBJ2-3; weak D call: TRBD2 (7 bases). Germline lookup yields CDR1 LNHDA and CDR2 SQIVND (reference sequence). This CDR3 contains 13 residues. V shed 7 bases and J shed 4 bases, with 12 bases lying between them. The CDR3 DNA reads TGTGCCAGTATTGGGGGGGCCGCAGATACGCAGTATTTT. Translation: CASIGGAADTQYF.

This rearrangement joins TRBV10-3 to TRBJ1-6, with TRBD1 matching 9 bases. Germline CDR1 reads ENHRY; CDR2 reads SYGVKD. The CDR3 has 13 residues. Trimming cost V 10 bases and J 10 bases; bases outside gene matches: 8. Here the CDR3 reads CATVETGGSPLHF. The CDR3 nucleotides are TGTGCCACTGTCGAGACAGGGGGATCACCCCTCCACTTT.

V usage is TRBV5-1 and J usage is TRBJ2-1, with 8 bases that match TRBD2. The V and J ends lost 0 bases and 2 bases, in that order; junction bases with no gene match: 1. Germline V CDR1 and CDR2: SGHRS, YFSETQ. CDR3 length equals 15 residues. The CDR3 nucleotides read TGCGCCAGCAGCTTGGCGGGGGGGACCTACAATGAGCAGTTCTTC. Its translation is CASSLAGGTYNEQFF.

This sequence joins TRBV3-1 (or the pseudogene TRBV3-2) and TRBJ1-6; D unresolved. From germline, CDR1 is LGHDT and CDR2 YNNKEL (reference sequence). V was clipped by 4 bases and J by 6 bases, with 10 bases between them. The CDR3 spans 14 residues. Here the CDR3 reads CASSPKAGNSPLHF. CDR3 DNA: TGTGCCAGCAGCCCTAAGGCGGGTAATTCACCCCTCCACTTT.